What follows are 14 T cell receptor beta chains derived from one specimen sequenced in a study of CD8+ T cells in alopecia areata. Specified treatment: oral pan-JAK inhibitor, 5-10 mg twice daily. RNA was extracted and reverse transcribed into cDNA as the sequencing template. TCRdb's table, derived via immunoSEQ multiplex PCR, lists solely in-frame clones and lacks some. The sample consists of a few hundred thousand clones, approximately 67% of them appearing once. Material: CD4+ T cells sorted from blood, obtained at week 44, from a patient treated with tofacitinib. The receptors were gathered from a human donor with alopecia areata.

The gene calls are TRBV5-1 and TRBJ2-1; 12 nucleotides align to TRBD2. Germline V gene lookup returns CDR1 SGHRS and CDR2 YFSETQ. With V trimmed by 0 bases and J by 7 bases, 5 bases remained unmatched. CDR3 size: 16 residues. The CDR3 here is CASSLALLAGGNEQFF. For the CDR3, the DNA is TGCGCCAGCAGCTTGGCCCTACTAGCGGGGGGTAATGAGCAGTTCTTC.

This chain joins TRBV15 and TRBJ1-2; D might be TRBD1 (5 bases). The V end was cut by 0 bases, the J end by 2 bases, with 13 bases between. The germline V gene has CDR1 LNHNV and CDR2 YYDKDF (reference sequence). The CDR3 loop spans 16 amino acids. CDR3 sequence reads: CATSRDGSGYNYGYTF. The CDR3 DNA reads TGTGCCACCAGCAGAGATGGTTCAGGGTACAACTATGGCTACACCTTC.

This chain connects TRBV29-1 to TRBJ2-1; 11 bases are a match to TRBD2. The J segment lost 8 bases and the V segment lost 4 bases, leaving 4 bases of the junction unmatched. In germline, CDR1 is SQVTM, CDR2 ANQGSEA. This CDR3 contains 13 residues. In nucleotides, the CDR3 is TGCAGCGTTGTGCTAGCGGGGGGATATGAGCAGTTCTTC. Translating gives CSVVLAGGYEQFF.

The V and J genes are TRBV9 and TRBJ1-2; D is uncertain. V was pared by 4 bases and J by 2 bases, with 12 bases between. Germline CDR1 is SGDLS and CDR2 is YYNGEE. There are 14 residues in the CDR3. The chain's CDR3 is CASSPPDLNYGYTF. The CDR3 coding sequence is TGTGCCAGCAGCCCCCCGGATCTCAACTATGGCTACACCTTC.

J is TRBJ1-2 and V is TRBV30; 9 positions agree with TRBD1. The junction had 7 bases not matched to a gene; V was cut back by 8 bases and J by 3 bases. Germline V gene lookup returns CDR1 GTSNPN and CDR2 SVGIG (reference sequence). The CDR3 has 13 residues. Here the CDR3 reads CAQKQGADYGYTF. For the CDR3, the DNA is TGTGCCCAAAAACAGGGGGCCGACTATGGCTACACCTTC.

The chain links TRBV29-1 to TRBJ2-3, with a weak D call TRBD2 (5 bases). Looked up from germline, CDR1 is SQVTM and CDR2 is ANQGSEA. V was cut by 0 bases and J by 3 bases, with 10 bases left in between. This CDR3 has 14 residues. The CDR3 DNA reads as TGCAGCGTTGAAGATTGGGGAGCTACAGATACGCAGTATTTT. This codes for CSVEDWGATDTQYF.

V is TRBV5-1 and J is TRBJ1-1; the D gene is possibly TRBD1 (5 bases). Deletions cut 4 bases from V and 2 bases from J, with 24 bases between. Germline V gene sequence: CDR1 SGHRS, CDR2 YFSETQ. This CDR3 contains 18 residues. The CDR3 DNA reads TGCGCCAGCAGCCAGGGTAGGGGTGTGGCGAGGCTAAACACTGAAGCTTTCTTT. Amino acids: CASSQGRGVARLNTEAFF.

The chain is built from TRBV5-4 and TRBJ2-7, with 8 bases identical to TRBD2. V shed 0 bases, J shed 2 bases, and the junction held 4 bases outside the gene matches. Germline V lookup: CDR1 SGHNT, CDR2 YYREEE (reference sequence). The CDR3 has 15 residues. The CDR3 is CASSLGGGPTYEQYF. CDR3 nucleotides: TGTGCCAGCAGCTTGGGCGGGGGGCCGACCTACGAGCAGTACTTC.

V is TRBV7-6 and J is TRBJ2-7; a weak D match, TRBD2 (5 bases). From germline, CDR1 is SGHVS and CDR2 FNYEAQ. The V end was cut by 1 base, the J end by 2 bases, with 12 bases between. This CDR3 has 15 amino acids. The CDR3: CASSLDAGIAYEQYF. The CDR3 nucleotides read TGTGCCAGCAGCTTAGATGCGGGTATAGCCTACGAGCAGTACTTC.

The rearrangement links TRBV7-2 to TRBJ2-3, with TRBD1 matching over 7 bases. With V trimmed by 5 bases and J by 3 bases, 8 bases remained unmatched. CDR1 SGHTA and CDR2 FQGNSA come from the germline V gene. CDR3 length: 15 amino acids. The CDR3 protein is CASSLQEGATDTQYF. The CDR3 DNA reads as TGTGCCAGCAGCCTTCAAGAGGGGGCAACAGATACGCAGTATTTT.

The J gene is TRBJ2-2, the V gene TRBV2; tentative D call: TRBD1 (6 bases). CDR1 is SNHLY and CDR2 is FYNNEI in the germline V gene. V was shortened by 6 bases and J by 2 bases, with 16 bases between the two germline ends. This CDR3 contains 16 residues. CDR3 in DNA: TGTGCCAGCAGCCTACAGGGTGTAATAAACACCGGGGAGCTGTTTTTT. Amino acids: CASSLQGVINTGELFF.

The CDR3: CASSQSNTGLLYYGYTF. CDR3 DNA: TGCGCCAGCAGTCAATCGAACACGGGGCTCCTTTACTATGGCTACACCTTC. V is TRBV23-1 and J is TRBJ1-2, with D perhaps matching TRBD1 (5 bases). TRBV23-1 is recorded as an ORF, its role being uncertain. Trimming shortened V by 0 bases and J by 3 bases, and 17 bases separated the two germline ends. This CDR3 is 17 amino acids long.

The genes are TRBV6-5 and TRBJ2-2, with D maybe TRBD1 (6 bases). Germline-derived CDR1 and CDR2 are MNHEY and SVGAGI. The CDR3 contains 14 residues. V was pared by 4 bases and J by 7 bases, with 13 bases between. CDR3 DNA: TGTGCCAGCAGTTTGTGGGGGCGAGGCGGGGAGCTGTTTTTT. As protein: CASSLWGRGGELFF.

The genes are TRBV11-3 and TRBJ2-5; 7 bases match TRBD2. Germline values: CDR1 SGHNT, CDR2 YENEEA. Losses at the gene ends were 0 bases for V and 5 bases for J; bases not matched to a gene: 6. This CDR3 contains 15 residues. The CDR3 region is CASSLETSPVETQYF. The CDR3 DNA reads as TGTGCCAGCAGCTTAGAGACTAGCCCAGTTGAGACCCAGTACTTC.